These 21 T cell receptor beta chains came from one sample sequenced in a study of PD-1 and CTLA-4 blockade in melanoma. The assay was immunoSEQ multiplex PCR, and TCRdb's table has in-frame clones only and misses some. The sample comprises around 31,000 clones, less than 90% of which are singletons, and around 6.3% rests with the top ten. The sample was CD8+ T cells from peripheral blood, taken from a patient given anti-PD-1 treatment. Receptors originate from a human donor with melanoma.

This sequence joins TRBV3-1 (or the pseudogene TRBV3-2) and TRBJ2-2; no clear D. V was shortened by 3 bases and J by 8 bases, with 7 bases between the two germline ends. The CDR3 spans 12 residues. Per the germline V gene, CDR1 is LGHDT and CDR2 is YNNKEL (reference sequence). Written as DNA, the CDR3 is TGTGCCAGCAGCCAGGGCACAGGGGAGCTGTTTTTT. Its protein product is CASSQGTGELFF.

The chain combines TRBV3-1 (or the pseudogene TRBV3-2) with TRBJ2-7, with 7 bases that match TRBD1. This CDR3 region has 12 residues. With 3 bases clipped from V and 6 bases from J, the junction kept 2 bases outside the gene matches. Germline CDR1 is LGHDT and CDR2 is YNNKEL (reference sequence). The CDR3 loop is CASSHTGVEQYF. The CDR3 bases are TGTGCCAGCAGCCATACAGGGGTCGAGCAGTACTTC.

CDR3 residues: CASTGQPYNSPLHF. As DNA, the CDR3 is TGTGCCAGTACGGGACAGCCTTATAATTCACCCCTCCACTTT. This chain uses TRBV27 with TRBJ1-6, with 7 bases identical to TRBD1. The germline V gene encodes CDR1 MNHEY and CDR2 SMNVEV (reference sequence). CDR3 size: 14 residues. J gave up 4 bases and V 9 bases, and 6 bases lay outside the gene matches.

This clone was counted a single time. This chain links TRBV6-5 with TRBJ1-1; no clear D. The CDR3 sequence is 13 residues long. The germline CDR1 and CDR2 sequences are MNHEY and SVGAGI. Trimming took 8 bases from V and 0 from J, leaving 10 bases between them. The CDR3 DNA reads TGTGCCAGCCTGAGGGAGGTGAACACTGAAGCTTTCTTT. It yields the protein CASLREVNTEAFF.

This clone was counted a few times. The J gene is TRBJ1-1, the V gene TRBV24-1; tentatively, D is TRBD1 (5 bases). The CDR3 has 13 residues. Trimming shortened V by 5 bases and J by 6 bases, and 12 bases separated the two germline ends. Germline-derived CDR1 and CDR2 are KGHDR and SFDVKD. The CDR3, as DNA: TGTGCCACCAGTGCAATCGGGGACCCTGAAGCTTTCTTT. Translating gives CATSAIGDPEAFF.

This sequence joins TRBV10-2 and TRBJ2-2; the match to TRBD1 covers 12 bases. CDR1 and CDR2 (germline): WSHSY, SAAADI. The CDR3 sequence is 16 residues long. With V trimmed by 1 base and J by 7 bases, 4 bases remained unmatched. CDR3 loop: CASSELGQGAYGELFF. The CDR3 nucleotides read TGCGCCAGCAGTGAGTTGGGACAGGGGGCTTACGGGGAGCTGTTTTTT.

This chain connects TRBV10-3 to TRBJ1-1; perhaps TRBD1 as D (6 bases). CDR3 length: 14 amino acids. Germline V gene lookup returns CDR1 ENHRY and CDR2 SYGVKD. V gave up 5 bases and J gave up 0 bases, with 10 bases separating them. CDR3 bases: TGTGCCATCAGTCTACAGGGTCTGAACACTGAAGCTTTCTTT. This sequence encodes CAISLQGLNTEAFF.

Here the CDR3 DNA reads TGTGCCAGCAGTGACAACGGAAACAATGAGCAGTTCTTC. Amino acid sequence: CASSDNGNNEQFF. The chain employs TRBV6-1 and TRBJ2-1; no reliable D call. Germline V gene data show CDR1 as MNHNS and CDR2 as SASEGT. CDR3 length: 13 residues. V was trimmed by 3 bases and J by 5 bases, leaving 8 bases between them.

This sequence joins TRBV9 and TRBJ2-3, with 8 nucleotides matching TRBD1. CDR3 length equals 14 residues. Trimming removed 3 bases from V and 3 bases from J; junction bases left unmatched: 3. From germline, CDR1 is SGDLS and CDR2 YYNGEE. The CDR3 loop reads CASSGGQGTDTQYF. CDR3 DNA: TGTGCCAGCAGCGGAGGACAGGGAACAGATACGCAGTATTTT.

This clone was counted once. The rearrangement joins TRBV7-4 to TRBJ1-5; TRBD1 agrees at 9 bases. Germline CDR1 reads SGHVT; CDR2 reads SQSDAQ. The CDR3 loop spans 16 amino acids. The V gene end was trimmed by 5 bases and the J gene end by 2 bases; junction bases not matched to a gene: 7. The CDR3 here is CASSPRQGVGNQPQHF. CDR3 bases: TGTGCCAGCAGCCCACGACAGGGGGTAGGCAATCAGCCCCAGCATTTT.

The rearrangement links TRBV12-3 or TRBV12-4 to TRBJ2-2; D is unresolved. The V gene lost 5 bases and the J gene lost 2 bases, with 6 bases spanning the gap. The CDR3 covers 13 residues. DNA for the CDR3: TGTGCCAGCAGTCTTGCCAACACCGGGGAGCTGTTTTTT. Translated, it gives CASSLANTGELFF.

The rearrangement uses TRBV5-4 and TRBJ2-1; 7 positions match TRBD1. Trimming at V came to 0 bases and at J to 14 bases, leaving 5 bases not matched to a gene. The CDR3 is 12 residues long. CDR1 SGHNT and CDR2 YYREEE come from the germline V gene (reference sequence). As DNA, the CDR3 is TGTGCCAGCAGCTTGGAATGGGACAGCGAGTTCTTC. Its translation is CASSLEWDSEFF.

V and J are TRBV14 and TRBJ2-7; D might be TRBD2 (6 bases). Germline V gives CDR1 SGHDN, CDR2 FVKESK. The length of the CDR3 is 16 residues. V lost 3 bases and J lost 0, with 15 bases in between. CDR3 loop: CASSHFGDSSSYEQYF. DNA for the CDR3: TGTGCCAGCAGCCACTTTGGGGACTCGAGCTCCTACGAGCAGTACTTC.

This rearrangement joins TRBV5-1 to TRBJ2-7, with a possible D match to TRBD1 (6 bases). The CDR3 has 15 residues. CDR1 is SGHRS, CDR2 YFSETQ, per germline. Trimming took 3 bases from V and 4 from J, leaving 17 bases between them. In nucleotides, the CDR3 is TGCGCCAGCAGCTCATTAACAGGGCCCCCGTACGAGCAGTACTTC. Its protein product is CASSSLTGPPYEQYF.

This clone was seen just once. CDR3 DNA sequence: TGTGCCAGCGCCACGGGACAGGGCCCTCCAGGCTCCTACAATGAGCAGTTCTTC. Protein: CASATGQGPPGSYNEQFF. The chain is built from TRBV2 and TRBJ2-1; 9 nucleotides line up with TRBD1. Germline CDR1 SNHLY, CDR2 FYNNEI. The trim removed 8 bases at V and 0 bases at J, leaving 14 bases unmatched. The CDR3 covers 18 residues.

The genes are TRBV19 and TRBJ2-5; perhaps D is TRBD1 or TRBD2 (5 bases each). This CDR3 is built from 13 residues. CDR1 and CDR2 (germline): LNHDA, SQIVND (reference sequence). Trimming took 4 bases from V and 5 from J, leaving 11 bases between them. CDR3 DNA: TGTGCCAGTAGTACGTGGGGGTGGGAGACCCAGTACTTC. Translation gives CASSTWGWETQYF.

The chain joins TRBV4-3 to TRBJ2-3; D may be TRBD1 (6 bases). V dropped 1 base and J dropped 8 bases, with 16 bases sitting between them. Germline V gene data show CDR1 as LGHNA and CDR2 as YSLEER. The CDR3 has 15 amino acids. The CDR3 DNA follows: TGCGCCAGCAGCCAAGGGGGGCTTGGAGAGGGTACGCAGTATTTT. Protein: CASSQGGLGEGTQYF.

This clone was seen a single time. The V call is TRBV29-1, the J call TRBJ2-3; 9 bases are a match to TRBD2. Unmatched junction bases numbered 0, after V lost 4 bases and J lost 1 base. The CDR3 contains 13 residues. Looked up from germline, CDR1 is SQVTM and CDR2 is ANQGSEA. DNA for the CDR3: TGCAGCGTTGTAGCGGGGGGCACAGATACGCAGTATTTT. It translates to CSVVAGGTDTQYF.

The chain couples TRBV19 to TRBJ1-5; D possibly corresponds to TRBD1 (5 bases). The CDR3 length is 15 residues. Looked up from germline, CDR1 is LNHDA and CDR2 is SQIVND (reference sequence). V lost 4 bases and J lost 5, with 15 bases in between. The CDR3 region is CASSRGARIDQPQHF. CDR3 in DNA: TGTGCCAGTAGTAGAGGGGCCAGGATCGATCAGCCCCAGCATTTT.

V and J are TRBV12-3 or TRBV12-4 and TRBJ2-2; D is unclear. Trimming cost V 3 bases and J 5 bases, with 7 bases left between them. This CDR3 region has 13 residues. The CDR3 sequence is CASSFGQTGELFF. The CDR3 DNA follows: TGTGCCAGCAGTTTCGGGCAAACCGGGGAGCTGTTTTTT.

The chain's CDR3 is CASSKGREGYGYTF. CDR3 nucleotide sequence: TGTGCCAGCAGTAAGGGCAGGGAAGGCTATGGCTACACCTTC. This chain connects TRBV6-5 to TRBJ1-2; D might be TRBD1 (5 bases). The CDR3 extends over 14 amino acids. The V gene's germline CDR1 is MNHEY and CDR2 SVGAGI. Trimming left V 5 bases short and J 4 bases short, with 14 bases between.